Listed here are 27 T cell receptor beta chains from one sample, sequenced in a study of T cell repertoires in cytomegalovirus infection. TCRdb re-called the reads through MiXCR, storing one row per CDR3 protein. The sample lists a few hundred thousand distinct CDR3 sequences; more than 9% were seen once. The specimen was PBMCs. These receptors originate from a human donor in good health (CMV status not recorded). Some clones in this sample may be carry-over from other donors' samples.

The chain combines TRBV16 with TRBJ2-7; D remains unclear. Germline V gives CDR1 KGHSY, CDR2 FQNENV. CDR3 size: 16 residues. V lost 7 bases, J lost 5 bases, and 24 bases lay in between. The DNA for the CDR3 is TGTGCCAGCACCCCAAGCTCCAACCTCGCGTTCCACGAGCAGTACTTC. Its protein is CASTPSSNLAFHEQYF.

This clonotype was counted at least ten times. The chain joins TRBV7-2 to TRBJ1-2; tentative D call: TRBD1 (6 bases). The CDR3 spans 12 residues. Trimming shortened V by 5 bases and J by 8 bases, and 12 bases separated the two germline ends. Germline assignment: CDR1 SGHTA and CDR2 FQGNSA. The CDR3 DNA sequence: TGTGCCAGCAGCCCGTCAGGGGTAGGCTACACCTTC. This translates into CASSPSGVGYTF.

This clonotype was observed a few times. The gene calls are TRBV4-1 and TRBJ2-3; D not certain. Germline CDR1 and CDR2: MGHRA and YSYEKL. Trimming stripped 0 bases from V and 7 bases from J, with 11 bases between. The CDR3 runs to 14 residues. CDR3 sequence: CASSQDTARYTQYF. The CDR3 DNA reads as TGCGCCAGCAGCCAAGATACGGCGCGGTATACGCAGTATTTT.

The chain has TRBV30 and TRBJ1-6, with 10 bases fitting TRBD1. Germline loops: CDR1 GTSNPN, CDR2 SVGIG (reference sequence). CDR3 length equals 14 residues. V lost 3 bases, J lost 9 bases, and 5 bases stayed unmatched. The CDR3 DNA sequence: TGTGCCTGGAGCGAAGGACAGGGGGGTTCACCCCTCCACTTT. Protein sequence: CAWSEGQGGSPLHF.

This clonotype was observed a few times. V and J are TRBV12-3 or TRBV12-4 and TRBJ1-6; a weak D match, TRBD1 (5 bases). The CDR3 is 14 residues long. Trimming removed 7 bases from V and 9 bases from J, with 16 bases in between. The CDR3: CASTLRGGISPLHF. In nucleotides, the CDR3 is TGTGCCAGCACCCTACGGGGGGGGATTTCACCCCTCCACTTT.

In this sample, this clonotype turned up many times. The rearrangement uses TRBV6-1 and TRBJ2-1; no definite D call. Germline loops: CDR1 MNHNS, CDR2 SASEGT. The V and J ends lost 0 bases and 0 bases respectively, with 3 bases between them. This CDR3 has 14 residues. This CDR3 reads CASSEAASYNEQFF. CDR3 DNA sequence: TGTGCCAGCAGTGAAGCGGCCTCCTACAATGAGCAGTTCTTC.

In this sample, this clonotype turned up many times. The chain links TRBV7-2 to TRBJ2-7; D remains unclear. Per germline, CDR1 SGHTA and CDR2 FQGNSA. The CDR3 has 15 amino acids. With 2 bases removed from V and 0 bases from J, the gap between germline ends came to 11 bases. CDR3 sequence: CASSLFHGRSYEQYF. DNA of the CDR3: TGTGCCAGCAGCTTATTCCATGGCCGCTCCTACGAGCAGTACTTC.

This clonotype occurred many times. This sequence joins TRBV7-2 and TRBJ2-6; D perhaps matches TRBD1 (7 bases). With 1 base removed from V and 0 bases from J, the gap between germline ends came to 13 bases. Per the germline V gene, CDR1 is SGHTA and CDR2 is FQGNSA. The CDR3 extends over 18 amino acids. CDR3 DNA sequence: TGTGCCAGCAGCTTAGTAGTCAGGGGGGCCTCTGGGGCCAACGTCCTGACTTTC. This translates into CASSLVVRGASGANVLTF. Looking up the rest from reference TRBV7-2 and TRBJ2-6 gives the full variable domain: GAGVSQSPSNKVTEKGKDVELRCDPISGHTALYWYRQSLGQGLEFLIYFQGNSAPDKSGLPSDRFSAERTGGSVSTLTIQRTQQEDSAVYLCASSLVVRGASGANVLTFGAGSRLTVL.

J is TRBJ1-4 and V is TRBV28; D gene ambiguous. V was cut by 3 bases and J by 0 bases, with 11 bases left in between. Germline CDR1 and CDR2: MDHEN and SYDVKM. The CDR3 is made up of 16 amino acids. The CDR3 loop reads CASSFMTGSTNEKLFF. The CDR3 DNA is TGTGCCAGCAGTTTTATGACCGGATCAACTAATGAAAAACTGTTTTTT.

This clonotype was counted many times. The chain carries TRBV6-6 and TRBJ2-6; D gene uncertain. Germline CDR1 reads MNHNY; CDR2 reads SVGAGI (reference sequence). CDR3 length: 15 amino acids. V was cut by 4 bases and J by 2 bases, with 9 bases left in between. CDR3 amino acids: CASSSAGAGANVLTF. In DNA form, the CDR3 reads TGTGCCAGCAGTTCAGCAGGAGCTGGGGCCAACGTCCTGACTTTC.

This clonotype has a count of ten or more. This chain joins TRBV7-9 and TRBJ1-5; TRBD1 matches 9 bases. The CDR3 consists of 13 residues. V lost 8 bases and J lost 5; bases outside the gene matches: 4. Germline V gene lookup returns CDR1 SEHNR and CDR2 FQNEAQ (reference sequence). The CDR3, as DNA: TGTGCCAGCGGACAGGGGAGGGATCAGCCCCAGCATTTT. Residues: CASGQGRDQPQHF. The entire variable domain, with the rest obtained from reference TRBV7-9 and TRBJ1-5, is as follows: DTGVSQNPRHKITKRGQNVTFRCDPISEHNRLYWYRQTLGQGPEFLTYFQNEAQLEKSRLLSDRFSAERPKGSFSTLEIQRTEQGDSAMYLCASGQGRDQPQHFGDGTRLSIL.

This clonotype has a count of ten or more. The chain is built from TRBV11-2 and TRBJ2-7; the match to TRBD1 covers 7 bases. The CDR3 extends over 15 amino acids. Losses at the gene ends were 3 bases for V and 0 bases for J; bases not matched to a gene: 5. Germline CDR1 is SGHAT and CDR2 is FQNNGV. In DNA, the CDR3 is TGTGCCAGCAGCTTGGACAGGCCAAGCTCCTACGAGCAGTACTTC. Its protein is CASSLDRPSSYEQYF.

This clonotype was counted only a few times. The chain joins TRBV11-2 to TRBJ2-3; 14 positions match TRBD2. Germline trimming cut 4 bases from V and 5 bases from J; bases unmatched to any gene: 11. Germline CDR1 is SGHAT and CDR2 is FQNNGV. The CDR3 totals 18 residues. CDR3 sequence (DNA): TGTGCCAGCAGCTATTTACCGGGACTAGCGGGAGAACAAGATACGCAGTATTTT. It specifies CASSYLPGLAGEQDTQYF.

This clonotype occurred a few times. This rearrangement joins TRBV27 to TRBJ2-7; D gene unclear. Germline values: CDR1 MNHEY, CDR2 SMNVEV (reference sequence). The CDR3 runs 14 residues. Between the trimmed V and J ends, which lost 5 bases and 2 bases, there was a span of 13 bases. CDR3 residues: CASSPKGYTYEQYF. The CDR3 region has the DNA TGTGCCAGCAGTCCCAAGGGTTATACCTACGAGCAGTACTTC.

The rearrangement uses TRBV11-2 and TRBJ1-1; no firm D call. Trimming left V 5 bases short and J 0 bases short, with 16 bases between. There are 16 residues in the CDR3. Per germline, CDR1 SGHAT and CDR2 FQNNGV. CDR3 coding DNA: TGTGCCAGCAGCGCTGCCGGTGCCCTCATGAACACTGAAGCTTTCTTT. Its protein is CASSAAGALMNTEAFF.

This clonotype was counted between two and nine times. V and J are TRBV12-3 or TRBV12-4 and TRBJ1-5, with a weak D call TRBD1 (6 bases). Trimming left V 8 bases short and J 6 bases short, with 17 bases between. The CDR3 is made up of 14 amino acids. CDR3 region: CASSRGAGFQPQHF. Here the CDR3 DNA reads TGTGCCAGCTCCCGGGGGGCAGGATTTCAGCCCCAGCATTTT.

The chain recombines TRBV27 with TRBJ1-2; D gene unclear. The V gene's germline CDR1 is MNHEY and CDR2 SMNVEV (reference sequence). There are 13 residues in the CDR3. Trimming took off 5 bases at V and 8 bases at J, with 15 bases between the two ends. CDR3 in amino acids: CASSPSILWGYTF. For the CDR3, the DNA is TGTGCCAGCAGTCCCTCGATTCTCTGGGGCTACACCTTC.

To note about this clonotype: Given a much more abundant clone one base away, this may be a read error. The chain recombines TRBV6-2 or TRBV6-3 with TRBJ2-7; tentative D call: TRBD1 (6 bases). CDR1 MNHEY and CDR2 SVGEGT come from the germline V gene. This CDR3 spans 14 amino acids. In DNA, the CDR3 is TGTGCCGGCAGTTACGGGACACCGACTTACGAGCAGTACTTC. It is translated as CAGSYGTPTYEQYF.

J is TRBJ1-3 and V is TRBV3-1, with D unresolved. Trimming pared 1 base from V and 0 bases from J, leaving 7 bases between. Per germline, CDR1 LGHDT and CDR2 YNNKEL (reference sequence). The CDR3 totals 15 residues. CDR3 nucleotide sequence: TGTGCCAGCAGCCAAGTTCCAGGCTCTGGAAACACCATATATTTT. Its protein is CASSQVPGSGNTIYF.

This clonotype turned up a few times. The chain combines TRBV6-1 with TRBJ2-1; D might be TRBD1 (5 bases). The CDR3 contains 11 residues. Deletions cut 8 bases from V and 13 bases from J, with 15 bases between. CDR1 is MNHNS, CDR2 SASEGT, per germline. This CDR3 is CASGTTVLQFF. In DNA, the CDR3 is TGTGCCAGCGGTACGACAGTCTTACAGTTCTTC.

CDR3 sequence: CASRGTYNNNEQFF. In nucleotides, the CDR3 is TGTGCCAGCAGGGGGACTTACAATAACAATGAGCAGTTCTTC. The J gene is TRBJ2-1, the V gene TRBV6-6; the D gene is possibly TRBD2 (6 bases). This CDR3 is 14 amino acids long. V was trimmed by 6 bases and J by 5 bases, leaving 14 bases between them. Germline lookup yields CDR1 MNHNY and CDR2 SVGAGI (reference sequence).

This clonotype was seen a handful of times. This rearrangement joins TRBV15 to TRBJ2-2, with D possibly being TRBD2 (6 bases). V was trimmed by 0 bases and J by 4 bases, leaving 15 bases between them. Germline CDR1 is LNHNV and CDR2 is YYDKDF (reference sequence). The CDR3 covers 17 residues. The chain's CDR3 is CATSRDSMRTITGELFF. The CDR3 coding sequence is TGTGCCACCAGCAGAGATTCGATGAGGACTATCACCGGGGAGCTGTTTTTT. The full variable domain, rest sourced from reference TRBV15 and TRBJ2-2, is DAMVIQNPRYQVTQFGKPVTLSCSQTLNHNVMYWYQQKSSQAPKLLFHYYDKDFNNEADTPDNFQSRRPNTSFCFLDIRSPGLGDTAMYLCATSRDSMRTITGELFFGEGSRLTVL.

Only a few counts were recorded for this clonotype. The chain has TRBV12-3 or TRBV12-4 and TRBJ1-6; 7 positions match TRBD1. J lost 6 bases, V lost 3 bases, and 5 bases had no gene match. The CDR3 is 15 residues long. CDR3 sequence (DNA): TGTGCCAGCAGTTTGAACAGGGGCCGTAATTCACCCCTCCACTTT. It encodes CASSLNRGRNSPLHF.

The chain couples TRBV11-2 to TRBJ2-2; 14 nucleotides match TRBD2. The CDR3 spans 16 residues. V was pared by 3 bases and J by 5 bases, with 2 bases of the junction left unmatched. Germline V gene data show CDR1 as SGHAT and CDR2 as FQNNGV. As DNA, the CDR3 is TGTGCCAGCAGCTTCGGACTAGCGGGGGGTACCGGGGAGCTGTTTTTT. This encodes CASSFGLAGGTGELFF.

In this sample, this clonotype turned up many times. The chain carries TRBV7-6 and TRBJ1-1; D is possibly TRBD1 (5 bases). The CDR3 is made up of 14 amino acids. CDR1 is SGHVS, CDR2 FNYEAQ, per germline. V was cut by 1 base and J by 6 bases, with 12 bases left in between. As DNA, the CDR3 is TGTGCCAGCAGCTTAGGAGGCAGGGTAGCTGAAGCTTTCTTT. Amino acids: CASSLGGRVAEAFF.

This chain connects TRBV11-2 to TRBJ1-6; possible D gene TRBD1, 5 bases. Germline V gene data show CDR1 as SGHAT and CDR2 as FQNNGV. The CDR3 covers 16 residues. V was clipped by 1 base and J by 6 bases, with 13 bases between them. This CDR3 reads CASSLGPGRPNSPLHF. The CDR3 nucleotides read TGTGCCAGCAGCTTAGGGCCGGGACGACCTAATTCACCCCTCCACTTT. The whole variable domain, filled in from reference TRBV11-2 and TRBJ1-6, reads EAGVAQSPRYKIIEKRQSVAFWCNPISGHATLYWYQQILGQGPKLLIQFQNNGVVDDSQLPKDRFSAERLKGVDSTLKIQPAKLEDSAVYLCASSLGPGRPNSPLHFGNGTRLTVT.

The V call is TRBV27, the J call TRBJ1-1; D remains ambiguous. Germline V gene data show CDR1 as MNHEY and CDR2 as SMNVEV (reference sequence). Trimming removed 7 bases from V and 0 bases from J, with 12 bases in between. The CDR3 is 14 residues long. The CDR3 is CASTSGLMNTEAFF. The CDR3, as DNA: TGTGCCAGCACCTCCGGACTCATGAACACTGAAGCTTTCTTT.